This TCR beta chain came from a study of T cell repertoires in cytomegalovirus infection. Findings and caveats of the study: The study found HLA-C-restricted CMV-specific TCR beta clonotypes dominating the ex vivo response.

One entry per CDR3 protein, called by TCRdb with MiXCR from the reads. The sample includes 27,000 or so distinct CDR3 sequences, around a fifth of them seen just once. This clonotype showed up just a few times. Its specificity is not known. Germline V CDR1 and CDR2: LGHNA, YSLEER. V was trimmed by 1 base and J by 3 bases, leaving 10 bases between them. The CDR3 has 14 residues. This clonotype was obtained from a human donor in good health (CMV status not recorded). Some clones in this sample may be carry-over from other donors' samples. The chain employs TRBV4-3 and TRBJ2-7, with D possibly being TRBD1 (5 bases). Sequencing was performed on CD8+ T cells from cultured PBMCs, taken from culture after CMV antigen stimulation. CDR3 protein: CASSQVDSLYEQYF. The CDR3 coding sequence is TGCGCCAGCAGCCAAGTAGACAGTCTCTACGAGCAGTACTTC.